The text below deals with one T cell receptor beta chain. Its antigen remains unknown. Time point of the sample: week 35, safety follow-up. Every vaccination contained 300 ug of the mutant IDH1 20-mer peptide and was paired with topical imiquimod. The source of the sample is a study of a mutant IDH1 vaccine in newly diagnosed glioma. As for the study in general: Visit V12 was at week 35; visit V13 was at week 47. General study points: Detectable vaccine-induced immune responses arose in about 93% of patients. Alterations occurring in top peripheral T cell clonotypes seemed unrelated to pseudoprogression.

CDR1 and CDR2 (germline): MRHNA, SNTAGT. The CDR3 is 16 amino acids. Unmatched junction bases numbered 8, after V lost 2 bases and J lost 6 bases. Data came from immunoSEQ multiplex PCR; TCRdb stores just in-frame clones and leaves some out. Of tens of thousands of clones listed, around 80% were seen once; the top ten hold less than 4.5%. Sequencing was performed on PBMCs, taken from a glioma patient whose treatment included an IDH1 peptide vaccine. This sequence joins TRBV6-4 and TRBJ2-2, with 8 positions matching TRBD1. This TCR derives from a man younger than 40 with glioma. Here the CDR3 DNA reads TGTGCCAGCAGTGACCTTATACAGGGGGTTGCCGGGGAGCTGTTTTTT. Translated, it gives CASSDLIQGVAGELFF.